These T cell receptor beta chains were read from a single sample in a study of beta chain features in type 1 diabetes. Clones were read by immunoSEQ multiplex PCR, and TCRdb kept only the in-frame ones, dropping some. The sample shows under 300,000 clones, about 20% of them seen only once. What was sequenced was naive CD4+ T cells from blood. These receptors all stem from a woman in her 40s with type 1 diabetes. Each CDR3 is given with its conserved first and last residue. Each record gives: V gene, clone size, CDR3 protein. Not every row has a clone size; where given, it reads once, few, many or a size class.

v_gene: TRBV18; abundance: NA; CDR3aa: CASSPSRPGDTEAFF
v_gene: TRBV10-3; abundance: few; CDR3aa: CAISPGRDRSPLHF
v_gene: TRBV19; abundance: NA; CDR3aa: CASSALTGATNTEAFF
v_gene: TRBV30; abundance: few; CDR3aa: CAWSTLAEDTQYF
v_gene: TRBV28; abundance: NA; CDR3aa: CASSLRLAGGETQYF
v_gene: TRBV19; abundance: few; CDR3aa: CASSGWSSYNEQFF
v_gene: TRBV18; abundance: few; CDR3aa: CASSPNGGNYEQYF
v_gene: TRBV9; abundance: NA; CDR3aa: CASSPTVSNQPQHF
v_gene: TRBV29-1; abundance: few; CDR3aa: CSVLTGTTAEQFF
v_gene: TRBV15; abundance: NA; CDR3aa: CATSMGPSGETQYF
v_gene: TRBV5-6; abundance: few; CDR3aa: CASSPGLPSPEAFF
v_gene: TRBV6-5; abundance: NA; CDR3aa: CASSGQGGNQPQHF
v_gene: TRBV5-1; abundance: few; CDR3aa: CASSLELQGAYGYTF
v_gene: TRBV4-3; abundance: few; CDR3aa: CASSQEPVGGTQYF
v_gene: TRBV11-2; abundance: few; CDR3aa: CASSFWAGVENYGYTF
v_gene: TRBV5-1; abundance: NA; CDR3aa: CASSLAPDIGPPQHF
v_gene: TRBV7-2; abundance: NA; CDR3aa: CASSLLQGGPYEQYF
v_gene: TRBV5-6; abundance: few; CDR3aa: CASSWGQVYNEQFF
v_gene: TRBV15; abundance: few; CDR3aa: CATSSGRETDTQYF
v_gene: TRBV29-1; abundance: NA; CDR3aa: CSVAERTQYF
v_gene: TRBV15; abundance: NA; CDR3aa: CATSRDLAGDQETQYF
v_gene: TRBV19; abundance: few; CDR3aa: CASSIGRLAQTRSGDTQYF
v_gene: TRBV18; abundance: NA; CDR3aa: CASSPVRYNSPLHF
v_gene: TRBV2; abundance: few; CDR3aa: CASSEGRDYGYTF
v_gene: TRBV29-1; abundance: few; CDR3aa: CSVDRMNTEAFF
v_gene: TRBV9; abundance: NA; CDR3aa: CASSVDSGADTQYF
v_gene: TRBV30; abundance: NA; CDR3aa: CAWTGREWTEAFF
v_gene: TRBV29-1; abundance: NA; CDR3aa: CSVPLPGPYGYTF
v_gene: TRBV6-6; abundance: few; CDR3aa: CASREGQGYGGYTF
v_gene: TRBV7-3; abundance: few; CDR3aa: CASSPSGTSGTETQYF
v_gene: TRBV11-3; abundance: few; CDR3aa: CASSPTSGAWDTQYF
v_gene: TRBV29-1; abundance: few; CDR3aa: CSAGGGNQPQHF
v_gene: TRBV10-3; abundance: few; CDR3aa: CAISESGTTETQYF
v_gene: TRBV7-3; abundance: few; CDR3aa: CASSPGIGYGYTF
v_gene: TRBV20-1; abundance: few; CDR3aa: CSARALNEQYF
v_gene: TRBV30; abundance: few; CDR3aa: CAWSITSYGYTF
v_gene: TRBV5-1; abundance: few; CDR3aa: CASSLEARTGYGYTF
v_gene: TRBV7-2; abundance: few; CDR3aa: CASSLGTEGGWAQYF
v_gene: TRBV29-1; abundance: NA; CDR3aa: CSVQGNLQETQYF
v_gene: TRBV15; abundance: NA; CDR3aa: CATSRVGRRNYNYGYTF
v_gene: TRBV4-1; abundance: NA; CDR3aa: CASSRTSGYNEQFF
v_gene: TRBV9; abundance: NA; CDR3aa: CASSPRVINEKLFF
v_gene: TRBV5-4; abundance: NA; CDR3aa: CASSLDRYSNEQFF
v_gene: TRBV28; abundance: NA; CDR3aa: CASSLTGSGANVLTF
v_gene: TRBV18; abundance: NA; CDR3aa: CASSPFLGQGDNYGYTF
v_gene: TRBV28; abundance: few; CDR3aa: CASSPLVGQPQHF
v_gene: TRBV29-1; abundance: few; CDR3aa: CSVDRGTSFGYTF
v_gene: TRBV19; abundance: NA; CDR3aa: CASSPGGNYGYTF
v_gene: TRBV28; abundance: NA; CDR3aa: CASSPPPGLAGGSYNEQFF
v_gene: TRBV5-6; abundance: few; CDR3aa: CASSLGRRQDSPLHF
v_gene: TRBV7-2; abundance: few; CDR3aa: CASSPQTSGSYEQYF
v_gene: TRBV7-9; abundance: few; CDR3aa: CASSLWRPGGTDTQYF
v_gene: TRBV7-2; abundance: NA; CDR3aa: CASSPGTGPYTF
v_gene: TRBV28; abundance: few; CDR3aa: CASSPPFGRSLYEQYF
v_gene: TRBV7-9; abundance: NA; CDR3aa: CASEPPVPGGELFF
v_gene: TRBV7-2; abundance: NA; CDR3aa: CASSRDYEETQYF
v_gene: TRBV6-5; abundance: few; CDR3aa: CASSYSIRGAGETQYF